This T cell receptor (beta chain) was obtained from a study of T cell responses to AZD1222 COVID-19 vaccine. Generated by immunoSEQ multiplex PCR, the TCRdb table keeps only in-frame clones and is missing some. The profile shows 70,000 to 90,000 clones, around 90% of them singletons. Overall study findings and caveats: Nearly half of spike-specific TCRs reportedly go after variant regions that carry no mutations. Clonal diversity may have been underestimated in mostly white British donors.

For this clone: Its specificity is unknown.

With V trimmed by 4 bases and J by 2 bases, 7 bases remained unmatched. The germline gives CDR1 SGHAT, CDR2 FQNNGV. The CDR3 runs 16 residues. Specimen: peripheral blood, collected on day 0 of AZD1222 vaccination. This receptor was taken from an adult in good health. This rearrangement joins TRBV11-2 to TRBJ1-3; 8 positions match TRBD1. The CDR3 spells CASSSPRGPAGNTIYF. The DNA for the CDR3 is TGTGCCAGCAGCTCCCCCAGGGGGCCGGCTGGAAACACCATATATTTT.